Presented here are 14 T cell receptor beta chains from one specimen sequenced in a study of PD-1 blockade in classical Hodgkin lymphoma. TCRdb's table, derived via immunoSEQ multiplex PCR, lists solely in-frame clones and lacks some. The table lists around 30,000 clones, around 87% of them singletons. Described time point: cycle 4 day 1 (C4D1), after less than seven weeks of nivolumab. Every patient was affected by relapse after autologous stem cell transplantation, while exposure to brentuximab vedotin was not uniform. Magnetic depletion of unwanted cells isolated CD4+ T cells from thawed PBMCs. The source material was CD4+ T cells from blood, sampled before the fourth cycle of nivolumab. The source is a human donor with classical Hodgkin lymphoma.

This chain joins TRBV4-1 and TRBJ1-5; D possibly corresponds to TRBD1 (5 bases). There are 13 residues in the CDR3. V gave up 1 base and J gave up 6 bases, with 7 bases separating them. CDR1 MGHRA and CDR2 YSYEKL come from the germline V gene. The CDR3 bases are TGCGCCAGCAGCCAAGCGGGGGGTCAGCCCCAGCATTTT. Translation gives CASSQAGGQPQHF.

The V and J genes are TRBV4-1 and TRBJ2-3; no firm D call. V lost 2 bases, J lost 5 bases, and 5 bases lay in between. The CDR3 covers 12 residues. Germline values: CDR1 MGHRA, CDR2 YSYEKL. For the CDR3, the DNA is TGCGCCAGCAGCCAATTCGGAGATACGCAGTATTTT. Translating gives CASSQFGDTQYF.

This chain connects TRBV10-3 to TRBJ1-5; 7 bases line up with TRBD1. V lost 4 bases, J lost 4 bases, and 7 bases stayed unmatched. The CDR3 totals 15 residues. Germline CDR1 ENHRY, CDR2 SYGVKD. The CDR3 here is CAISAGTEKNQPQHF. The DNA for the CDR3 is TGTGCCATCAGTGCCGGGACAGAGAAGAATCAGCCCCAGCATTTT.

This clone was observed a handful of times. The J gene is TRBJ1-2, the V gene TRBV5-1; TRBD1 is a possible D gene (6 bases). Germline V gene sequence: CDR1 SGHRS, CDR2 YFSETQ. Between the trimmed V and J ends, which lost 7 bases and 4 bases, there was a span of 17 bases. This CDR3 is built from 14 residues. In DNA, the CDR3 is TGCGCCAGCTCCCTCGGAGACAGGTTCTATGGCTACACCTTC. It yields the protein CASSLGDRFYGYTF.

This clone was observed a few times. This chain connects TRBV10-3 to TRBJ1-5; no definite D call. The CDR3 is made up of 13 amino acids. V lost 0 bases, J lost 1 base, and 1 base lay in between. Per the germline V gene, CDR1 is ENHRY and CDR2 is SYGVKD. CDR3 sequence reads: CAISESSNQPQHF. The CDR3 bases are TGTGCCATCAGTGAGTCGAGCAATCAGCCCCAGCATTTT.

This clone showed up just a few times. The CDR3 DNA follows: TGTGCCAGCAGCTTACAACTCCAGGGGGCGGGTGAAAAACTGTTTTTT. Its protein is CASSLQLQGAGEKLFF. The genes are TRBV7-6 and TRBJ1-4; 8 bases fit TRBD1. The germline V gene has CDR1 SGHVS and CDR2 FNYEAQ. With 2 bases clipped from V and 7 bases from J, the junction kept 9 bases outside the gene matches. CDR3 length: 16 amino acids.

In DNA form, the CDR3 reads TGTGCCACCAGCCCGCAGGGGGGTAGCAATCAGCCCCAGCATTTT. Its protein product is CATSPQGGSNQPQHF. The chain couples TRBV15 to TRBJ1-5; 7 positions agree with TRBD1. Germline loops: CDR1 LNHNV, CDR2 YYDKDF (reference sequence). V shed 5 bases and J 0 bases; nucleotides not matched to a gene: 4. The CDR3 is 15 residues long.

The DNA of the CDR3 is TGTGCCAGCAGCCCCGGGACGACCGATACGCAGTATTTT. As protein: CASSPGTTDTQYF. The chain combines TRBV9 with TRBJ2-3, with D perhaps being TRBD1 or TRBD2 (5 bases each). CDR3 size: 13 residues. V lost 4 bases to trimming and J lost 6 bases, with 12 bases between them. Germline V gene sequence: CDR1 SGDLS, CDR2 YYNGEE.

The rearrangement joins TRBV11-2 to TRBJ2-1, with D perhaps matching TRBD1 (6 bases). Germline V CDR1 and CDR2: SGHAT, FQNNGV. Trimming removed 1 base from V and 9 bases from J, with 16 bases in between. This CDR3 is built from 15 residues. The CDR3 nucleotides are TGTGCCAGCAGCTTAGGGCCAGGGGCTACGGTTGAGCAGTTCTTC. Its translation is CASSLGPGATVEQFF.

The chain joins TRBV27 to TRBJ2-1; TRBD2 matches 13 bases. The CDR3 has 17 residues. Germline V CDR1 and CDR2: MNHEY, SMNVEV (reference sequence). V trimming: 5 bases; J trimming: 2 bases; junction bases outside the gene matches: 6. For the CDR3, the DNA is TGTGCCAGCAGTGCCGGACTAGCGGGAGTCCCCTACAATGAGCAGTTCTTC. Translation gives CASSAGLAGVPYNEQFF.

The table lists this clone with a few counts. V is TRBV28 and J is TRBJ2-1; 16 nucleotides align to TRBD2. The CDR3 runs to 18 residues. The germline CDR1 and CDR2 sequences are MDHEN and SYDVKM. J gave up 9 bases and V 7 bases, and 15 bases lay outside the gene matches. The DNA of the CDR3 is TGTGCCAGCAAAGCTAGCCAGGGACTAGCGGGGGGGGCCGGTGAGCAGTTCTTC. Its protein product is CASKASQGLAGGAGEQFF.

This chain uses TRBV4-1 with TRBJ2-3; the D gene could be TRBD1 or TRBD2 (5 bases each). This CDR3 comprises 16 residues. Trimming pared 1 base from V and 1 base from J, leaving 12 bases between. CDR1 and CDR2 (germline): MGHRA, YSYEKL. The CDR3: CASSQVGRAGTDTQYF. In DNA, the CDR3 is TGCGCCAGCAGCCAAGTGGGACGGGCTGGCACAGATACGCAGTATTTT.

This clone was found once. V usage is TRBV11-2 and J usage is TRBJ2-2, with D possibly being TRBD2 (7 bases). Germline V gene data show CDR1 as SGHAT and CDR2 as FQNNGV. The V gene lost 3 bases and the J gene lost 5 bases, with 19 bases spanning the gap. This CDR3 has 17 amino acids. In nucleotides, the CDR3 is TGTGCCAGCAGCTTTTCCAGGGGAGCAGCGGGGACCGGGGAGCTGTTTTTT. It yields the protein CASSFSRGAAGTGELFF.

This chain joins TRBV5-1 and TRBJ2-3, with 7 bases that match TRBD2. Germline lookup yields CDR1 SGHRS and CDR2 YFSETQ. V shed 3 bases, J shed 2 bases, and the junction held 9 bases outside the gene matches. The CDR3 consists of 16 residues. CDR3 amino acids: CASSSSGVEHTDTQYF. CDR3 coding DNA: TGCGCCAGCAGCTCCAGCGGGGTGGAACACACAGATACGCAGTATTTT.